This entry features one T cell receptor (beta chain) sequence. This clone was found once. This receptor's antigen is unknown. The input lacks base qualities; no much larger clone sits a single base away. The collaborating institutions used their own protocols to collect whole blood in K2EDTA tubes. Collaborator samples were shipped for TCRbeta analysis as frozen whole blood, isolated PBMCs, or DNA extracted from either sample type. This sample stems from a study of blood T cell repertoires in COVID-19 (dated by TCRdb to the early 2020s). Looking at the study overall: Samples covering the acute and convalescent phases of COVID-19 were provided by collaborators in the United States, Italy and Spain. The prospective study material was composed of cDNA or gDNA derived from T cells, B-cell-depleted T cells, or PBMCs. The dataset comprised deeply sampled blood TCRbeta repertoires from subjects exposed to, actively infected with, or recovered from COVID-19. The repertoires were made available in a free public database intended to serve as a resource for research on the immune response to SARS-CoV-2. Samples came from the ongoing ImmuneRACE study (first 160 participants) plus 1,254 subjects from 6 global collaborators. A de-identified subject ID, COVID-19 status, age in years and sex were almost always included in the sample metadata. Where HLA class I and class II types were available, the types were taken from metadata supplied by the sample provider, not from assay-based typing.

Summary of the overall study and its limitations: The amount of clinical and demographic metadata varied by source and participant and was provided uncurated.

There are 11 amino acids in the CDR3, from cysteine to phenylalanine inclusive. The CDR3 DNA has 33 bases and is translated from base 1. V and J are truncated by 4 bases and 5 bases respectively, leaving an intervening sequence of 5 bases. The CDR1 and CDR2 encoded by the germline V gene are SGHDN and FVKESK. TCRbeta CDR3 regions were amplified from genomic DNA by means of the immunoSEQ Assay, a bias-controlled multiplex PCR. As for the original processing: The number of nucleated cells in each sample was estimated by amplification of reference gene primers within the assay. To quantify the absolute abundance of each unique TCRbeta CDR3 rearrangement, sequence reads were collapsed and filtered. For each sample, productive Simpson clonality was calculated as the square root of Simpson's diversity index across productive rearrangements. Imported from immuneACCESS, the table was reduced by TCRdb to in-frame sequences with V and J called. These copies leave out some clones; in studies compared against another copy, an unresolved V gene accounts for under half, and the cause of the remainder is not known. V and J calls and clone size are those listed in that table; D and trimming were worked out from the DNA. The sample table records some 150,000 clones; 80% to 90% of these occur just once. The ten largest clones capture roughly 15% of the sample.

Sequencing was done on a sample of peripheral blood. This clonotype originated in a woman between 40 and 55 years old with acute or convalescent COVID-19. This chain is built from TRBV14 and TRBJ2-5; no confident D gene assignment can be made. The CDR3 region: CASSLAETQYF. The DNA sequence reads TGTGCCAGCAGCCTAGCTGAGACCCAGTACTTC.